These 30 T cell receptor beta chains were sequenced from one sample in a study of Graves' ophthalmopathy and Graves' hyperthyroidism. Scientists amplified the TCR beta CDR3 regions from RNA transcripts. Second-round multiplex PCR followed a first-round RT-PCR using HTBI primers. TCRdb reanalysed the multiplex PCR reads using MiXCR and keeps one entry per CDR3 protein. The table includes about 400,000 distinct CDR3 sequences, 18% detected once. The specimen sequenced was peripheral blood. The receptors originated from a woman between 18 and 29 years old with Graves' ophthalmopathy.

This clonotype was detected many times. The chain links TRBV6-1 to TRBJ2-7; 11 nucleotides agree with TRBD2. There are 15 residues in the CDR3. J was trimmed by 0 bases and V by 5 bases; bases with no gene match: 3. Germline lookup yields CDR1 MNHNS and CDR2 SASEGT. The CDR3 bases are TGTGCCAGCAGTCCAACTAGCGGGAGCTCCTACGAGCAGTACTTC. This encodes CASSPTSGSSYEQYF.

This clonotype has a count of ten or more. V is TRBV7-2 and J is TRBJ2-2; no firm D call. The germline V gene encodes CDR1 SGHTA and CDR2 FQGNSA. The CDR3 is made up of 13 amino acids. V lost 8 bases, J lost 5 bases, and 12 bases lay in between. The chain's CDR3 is CASGRLGTGELFF. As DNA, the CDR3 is TGTGCCAGCGGGCGCCTTGGGACCGGGGAGCTGTTTTTT. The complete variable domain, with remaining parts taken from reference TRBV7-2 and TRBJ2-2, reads GAGVSQSPSNKVTEKGKDVELRCDPISGHTALYWYRQSLGQGLEFLIYFQGNSAPDKSGLPSDRFSAERTGGSVSTLTIQRTQQEDSAVYLCASGRLGTGELFFGEGSRLTVL.

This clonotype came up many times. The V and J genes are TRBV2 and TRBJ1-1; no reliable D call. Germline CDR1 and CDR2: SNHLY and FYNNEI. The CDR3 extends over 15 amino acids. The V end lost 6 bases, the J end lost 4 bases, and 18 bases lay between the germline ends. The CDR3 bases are TGTGCCAGCAGGTACGAAGGAGGTTCGAGCACTGAAGCTTTCTTT. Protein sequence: CASRYEGGSSTEAFF.

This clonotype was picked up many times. Here the CDR3 reads CASSPRGGDTYEQYF. The CDR3 DNA sequence: TGTGCCAGCAGTCCCCGGGGAGGGGACACCTACGAGCAGTACTTC. The V gene is TRBV12-3 or TRBV12-4, the J gene TRBJ2-7; possibly TRBD2 for D (7 bases). V lost 5 bases and J lost 2, with 16 bases in between. The CDR3 consists of 15 residues.

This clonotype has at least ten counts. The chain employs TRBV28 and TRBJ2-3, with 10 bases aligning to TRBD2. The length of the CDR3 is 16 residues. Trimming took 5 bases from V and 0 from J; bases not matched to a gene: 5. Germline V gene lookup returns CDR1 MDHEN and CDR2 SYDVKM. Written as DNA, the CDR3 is TGTGCCAGCAGTCTAACGACTAGCGGGAGCACAGATACGCAGTATTTT. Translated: CASSLTTSGSTDTQYF.

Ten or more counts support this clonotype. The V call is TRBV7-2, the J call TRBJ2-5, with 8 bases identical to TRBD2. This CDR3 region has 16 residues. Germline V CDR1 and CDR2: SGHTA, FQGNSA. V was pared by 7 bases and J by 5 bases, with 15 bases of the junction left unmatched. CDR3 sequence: CASTLSLGLVPETQYF. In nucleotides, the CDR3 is TGTGCCAGCACCCTTAGCTTGGGACTAGTCCCCGAGACCCAGTACTTC.

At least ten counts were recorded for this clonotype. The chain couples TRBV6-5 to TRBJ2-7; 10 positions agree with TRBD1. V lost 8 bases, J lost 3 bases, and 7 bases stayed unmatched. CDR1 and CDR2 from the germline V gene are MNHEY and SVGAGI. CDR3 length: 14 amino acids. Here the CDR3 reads CASSSGQGHYEQYF. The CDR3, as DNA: TGTGCCAGCTCCTCGGGACAGGGGCACTACGAGCAGTACTTC.

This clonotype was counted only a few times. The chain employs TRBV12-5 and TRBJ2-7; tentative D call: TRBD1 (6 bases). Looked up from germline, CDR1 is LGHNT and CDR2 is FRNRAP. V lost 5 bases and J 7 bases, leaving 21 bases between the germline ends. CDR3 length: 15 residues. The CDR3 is CASGTTDSPRGEQYF. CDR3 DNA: TGTGCTAGTGGTACGACCGACAGTCCGAGGGGGGAGCAGTACTTC.

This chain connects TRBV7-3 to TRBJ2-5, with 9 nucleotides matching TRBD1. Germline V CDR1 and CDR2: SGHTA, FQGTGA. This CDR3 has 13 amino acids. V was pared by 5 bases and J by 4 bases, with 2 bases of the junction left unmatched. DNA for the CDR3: TGTGCCAGCAGCCGGACAGGGGCAGAGACCCAGTACTTC. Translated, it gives CASSRTGAETQYF. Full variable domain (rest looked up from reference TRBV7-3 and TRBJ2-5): GAGVSQTPSNKVTEKGKYVELRCDPISGHTALYWYRQSLGQGPEFLIYFQGTGAADDSGLPNDRFFAVRPEGSVSTLKIQRTERGDSAVYLCASSRTGAETQYFGPGTRLLVL.

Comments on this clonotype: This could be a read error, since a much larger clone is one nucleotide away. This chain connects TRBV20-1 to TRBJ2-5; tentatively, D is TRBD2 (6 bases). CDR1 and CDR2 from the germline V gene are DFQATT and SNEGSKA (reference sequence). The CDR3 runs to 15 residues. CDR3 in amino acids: CSAPRLEIFQEAQYF. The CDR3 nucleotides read TGCAGTGCTCCCCGACTAGAAATCTTCCAAGAGGCCCAGTACTTC.

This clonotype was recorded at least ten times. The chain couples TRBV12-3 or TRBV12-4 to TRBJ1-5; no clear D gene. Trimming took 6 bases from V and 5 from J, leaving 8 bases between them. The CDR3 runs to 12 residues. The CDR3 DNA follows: TGTGCCAGCAGCTGGGAGTATCAGCCCCAGCATTTT. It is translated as CASSWEYQPQHF.

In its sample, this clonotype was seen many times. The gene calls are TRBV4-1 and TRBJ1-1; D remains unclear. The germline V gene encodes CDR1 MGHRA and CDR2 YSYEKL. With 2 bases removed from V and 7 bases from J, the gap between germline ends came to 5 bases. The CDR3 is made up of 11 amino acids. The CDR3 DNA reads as TGCGCCAGCAGCCAAAAGGATGAAGCTTTCTTT. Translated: CASSQKDEAFF.

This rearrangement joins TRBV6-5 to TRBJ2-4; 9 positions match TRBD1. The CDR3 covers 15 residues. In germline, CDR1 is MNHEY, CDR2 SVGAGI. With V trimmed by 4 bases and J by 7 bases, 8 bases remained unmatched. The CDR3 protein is CASSLQGAMKNIQYF. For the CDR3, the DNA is TGTGCCAGCAGTTTACAGGGGGCGATGAAGAACATTCAGTACTTC.

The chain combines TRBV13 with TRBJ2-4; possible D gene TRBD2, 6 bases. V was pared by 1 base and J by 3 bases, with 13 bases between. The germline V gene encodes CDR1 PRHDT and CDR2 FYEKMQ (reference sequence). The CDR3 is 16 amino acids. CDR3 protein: CASSLVIPGVKNIQYF. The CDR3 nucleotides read TGTGCCAGCAGCTTAGTCATCCCGGGAGTCAAAAACATTCAGTACTTC. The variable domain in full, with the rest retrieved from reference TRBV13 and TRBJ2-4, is AAGVIQSPRHLIKEKRETATLKCYPIPRHDTVYWYQQGPGQDPQFLISFYEKMQSDKGSIPDRFSAQQFSDYHSELNMSSLELGDSALYFCASSLVIPGVKNIQYFGAGTRLSVL.

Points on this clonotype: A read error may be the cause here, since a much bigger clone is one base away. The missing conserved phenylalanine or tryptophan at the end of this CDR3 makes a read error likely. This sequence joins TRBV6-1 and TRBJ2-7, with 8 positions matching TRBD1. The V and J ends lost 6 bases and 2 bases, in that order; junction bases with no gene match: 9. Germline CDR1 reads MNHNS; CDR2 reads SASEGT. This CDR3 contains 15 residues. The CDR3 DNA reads TGTGCCAGCAGGTCTTCCGGGACAGGAGCCTACGAGCAGTACTCC. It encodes CASRSSGTGAYEQYS.

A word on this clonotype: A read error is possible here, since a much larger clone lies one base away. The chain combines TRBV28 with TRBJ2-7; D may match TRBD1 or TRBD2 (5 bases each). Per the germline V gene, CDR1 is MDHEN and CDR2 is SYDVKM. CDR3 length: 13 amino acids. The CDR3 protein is CASSRGSSYGQYF. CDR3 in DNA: TGTGCCAGCAGCCGGGGCAGCTCCTACGGGCAGTACTTC.

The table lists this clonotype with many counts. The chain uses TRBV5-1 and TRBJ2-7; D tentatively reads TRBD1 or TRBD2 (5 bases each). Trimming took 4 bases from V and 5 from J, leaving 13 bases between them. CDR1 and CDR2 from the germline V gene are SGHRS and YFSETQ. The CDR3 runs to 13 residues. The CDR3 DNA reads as TGCGCCAGCAGCCCCGTGGGGGTACACGAGCAGTACTTC. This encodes CASSPVGVHEQYF.

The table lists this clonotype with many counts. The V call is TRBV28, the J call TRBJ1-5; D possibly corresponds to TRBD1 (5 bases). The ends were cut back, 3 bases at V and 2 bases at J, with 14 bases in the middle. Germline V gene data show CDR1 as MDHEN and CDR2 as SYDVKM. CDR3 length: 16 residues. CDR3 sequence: CASSLVQGGGNQPQHF. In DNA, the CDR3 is TGTGCCAGCAGTTTGGTCCAGGGCGGGGGCAATCAGCCCCAGCATTTT.

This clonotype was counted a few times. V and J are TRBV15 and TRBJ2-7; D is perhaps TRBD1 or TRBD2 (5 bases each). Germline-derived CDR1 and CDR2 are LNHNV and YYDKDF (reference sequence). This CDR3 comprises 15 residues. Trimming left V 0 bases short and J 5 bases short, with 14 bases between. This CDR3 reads CATSRDHTRGHEQYF. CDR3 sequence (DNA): TGTGCCACCAGCAGAGATCATACGAGGGGCCACGAGCAGTACTTC. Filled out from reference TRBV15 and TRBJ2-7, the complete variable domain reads DAMVIQNPRYQVTQFGKPVTLSCSQTLNHNVMYWYQQKSSQAPKLLFHYYDKDFNNEADTPDNFQSRRPNTSFCFLDIRSPGLGDTAMYLCATSRDHTRGHEQYFGPGTRLTVT.

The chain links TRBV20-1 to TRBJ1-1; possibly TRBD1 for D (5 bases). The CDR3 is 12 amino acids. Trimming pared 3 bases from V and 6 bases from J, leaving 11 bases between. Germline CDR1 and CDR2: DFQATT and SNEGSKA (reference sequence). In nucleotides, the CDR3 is TGCAGTGCTAGGGACACGGGATCTGAAGCTTTCTTT. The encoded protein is CSARDTGSEAFF.

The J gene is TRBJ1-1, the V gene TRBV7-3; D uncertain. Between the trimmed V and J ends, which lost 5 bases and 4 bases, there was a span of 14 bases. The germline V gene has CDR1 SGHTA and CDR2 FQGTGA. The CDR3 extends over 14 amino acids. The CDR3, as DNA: TGTGCCAGCAGCCCCTCCGACTGGGCCACTGAAGCTTTCTTT. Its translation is CASSPSDWATEAFF.

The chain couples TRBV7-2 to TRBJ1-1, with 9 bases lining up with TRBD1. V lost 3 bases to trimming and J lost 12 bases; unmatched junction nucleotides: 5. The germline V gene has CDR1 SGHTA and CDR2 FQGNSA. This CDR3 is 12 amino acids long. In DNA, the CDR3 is TGTGCCAGCAGCTTTGGACAGGGGAGGACTTTCTTT. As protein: CASSFGQGRTFF.

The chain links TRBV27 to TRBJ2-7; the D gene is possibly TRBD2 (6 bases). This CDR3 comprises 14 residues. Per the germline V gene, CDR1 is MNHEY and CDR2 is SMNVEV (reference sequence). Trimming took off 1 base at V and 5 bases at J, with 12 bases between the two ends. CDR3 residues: CASSLFGRPHEQYF. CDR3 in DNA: TGTGCCAGCAGTTTATTCGGGAGACCCCACGAGCAGTACTTC.

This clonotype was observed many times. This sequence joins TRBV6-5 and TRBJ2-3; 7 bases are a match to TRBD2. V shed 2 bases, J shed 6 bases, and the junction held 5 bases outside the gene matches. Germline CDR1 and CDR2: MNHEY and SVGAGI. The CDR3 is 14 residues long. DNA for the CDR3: TGTGCCAGCAGTTACACGGGGAGGGCGGATACGCAGTATTTT. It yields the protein CASSYTGRADTQYF.

The CDR3 DNA reads TGCAGTGCTAGCCAGAATTTCAACTATGGCTACACCTTC. This sequence encodes CSASQNFNYGYTF. This chain links TRBV20-1 with TRBJ1-2; D is unresolved. The CDR3 extends over 13 amino acids. Trimming took 3 bases from V and 2 from J, leaving 10 bases between them. Germline V gene sequence: CDR1 DFQATT, CDR2 SNEGSKA (reference sequence).

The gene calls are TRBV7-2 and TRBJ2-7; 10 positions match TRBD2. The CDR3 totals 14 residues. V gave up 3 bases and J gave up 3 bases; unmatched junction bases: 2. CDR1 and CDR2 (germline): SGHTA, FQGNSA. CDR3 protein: CASSFWTSGYEQYF. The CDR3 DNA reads TGTGCCAGCAGCTTTTGGACTAGCGGCTACGAGCAGTACTTC.

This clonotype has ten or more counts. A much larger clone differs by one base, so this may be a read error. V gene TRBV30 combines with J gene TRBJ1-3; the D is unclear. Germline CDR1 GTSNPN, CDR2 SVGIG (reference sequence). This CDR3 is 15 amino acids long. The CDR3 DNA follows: TGTGCCTGGAGTGGCAGCCGGATCTCTGGAAACACCACATATTTT. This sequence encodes CAWSGSRISGNTTYF.

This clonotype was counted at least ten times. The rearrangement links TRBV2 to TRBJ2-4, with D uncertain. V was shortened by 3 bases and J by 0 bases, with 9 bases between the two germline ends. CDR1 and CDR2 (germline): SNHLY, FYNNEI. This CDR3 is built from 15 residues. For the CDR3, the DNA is TGTGCCAGCAGTGAGACAAGTCTAGCCAAAAACATTCAGTACTTC. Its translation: CASSETSLAKNIQYF.

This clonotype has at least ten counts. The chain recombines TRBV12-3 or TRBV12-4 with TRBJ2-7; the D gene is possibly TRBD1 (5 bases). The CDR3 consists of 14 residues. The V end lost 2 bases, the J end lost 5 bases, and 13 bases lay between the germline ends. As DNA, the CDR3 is TGTGCCAGCAGTTTATTTAGGGGAAGGAACGAGCAGTACTTC. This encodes CASSLFRGRNEQYF.

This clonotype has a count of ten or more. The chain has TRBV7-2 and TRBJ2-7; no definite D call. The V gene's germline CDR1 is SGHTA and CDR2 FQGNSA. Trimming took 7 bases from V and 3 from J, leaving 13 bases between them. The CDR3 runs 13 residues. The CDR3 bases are TGTGCCAGCAATCAAGGACCGTTCTACGAGCAGTACTTC. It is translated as CASNQGPFYEQYF. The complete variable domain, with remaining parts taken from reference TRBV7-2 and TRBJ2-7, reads GAGVSQSPSNKVTEKGKDVELRCDPISGHTALYWYRQSLGQGLEFLIYFQGNSAPDKSGLPSDRFSAERTGGSVSTLTIQRTQQEDSAVYLCASNQGPFYEQYFGPGTRLTVT.